These 3 T cell receptor beta chains came from one sample sequenced in a study of patients and donors after allogeneic stem cell transplantation. From the RT-PCR reads, TCRdb called clonotypes with MiXCR, one entry per CDR3 protein. The sample has roughly 200,000 distinct CDR3 sequences, 35% to 45% seen once. Input material: blood, either unsorted or a sorted T cell fraction (not recorded which). The receptors originated from a human donor who was either an allogeneic HSCT recipient or a stem cell or donor lymphocyte infusion donor (not recorded which). It is not recorded whose cells these are; they may come from a transplant donor.

This clonotype has just a few counts. The chain has TRBV12-3 or TRBV12-4 and TRBJ1-5; D uncertain. The CDR3 runs 12 residues. V lost 5 bases to trimming and J lost 5 bases, with 7 bases between them. The CDR3, as DNA: TGTGCCAGCAGTGAAAAGCATCAGCCCCAGCATTTT. It encodes CASSEKHQPQHF.

This rearrangement joins TRBV4-1 to TRBJ1-1; D uncertain. V lost 1 base and J lost 3, with 18 bases in between. This CDR3 comprises 17 residues. Germline V CDR1 and CDR2: MGHRA, YSYEKL. CDR3 nucleotide sequence: TGCGCCAGCAGCCAAGTAGGCCGGGCAGCATGGTACACTGAAGCTTTCTTT. As protein: CASSQVGRAAWYTEAFF.

This rearrangement joins TRBV5-5 to TRBJ1-5; D may be TRBD1 (5 bases). The V and J ends lost 0 bases and 5 bases respectively, with 12 bases between them. The CDR3 is 15 residues long. CDR1 and CDR2 (germline): SGHKS, YYEKEE (reference sequence). Here the CDR3 reads CASSLDPGMYQPQHF. In DNA, the CDR3 is TGTGCCAGCAGCTTGGACCCAGGGATGTATCAGCCCCAGCATTTT.